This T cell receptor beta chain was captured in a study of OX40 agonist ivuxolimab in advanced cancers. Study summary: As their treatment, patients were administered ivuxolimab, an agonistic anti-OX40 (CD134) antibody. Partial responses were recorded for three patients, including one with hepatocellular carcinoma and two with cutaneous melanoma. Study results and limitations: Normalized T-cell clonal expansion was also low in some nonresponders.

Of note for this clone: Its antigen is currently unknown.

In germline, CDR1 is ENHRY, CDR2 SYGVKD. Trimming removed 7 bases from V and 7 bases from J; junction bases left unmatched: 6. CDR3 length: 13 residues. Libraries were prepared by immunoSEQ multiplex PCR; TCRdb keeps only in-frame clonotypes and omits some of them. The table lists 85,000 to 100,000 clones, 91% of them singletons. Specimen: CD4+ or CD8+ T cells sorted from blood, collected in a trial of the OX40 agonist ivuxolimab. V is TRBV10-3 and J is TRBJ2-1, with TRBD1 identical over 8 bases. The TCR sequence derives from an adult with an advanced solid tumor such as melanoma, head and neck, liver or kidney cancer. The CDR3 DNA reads TGTGCCATCAATACTAGGACAGGGAATGAGCAGTTCTTC. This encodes CAINTRTGNEQFF.